The 7 T cell receptor beta chains reported below all come from one sample, sequenced in a study of cytotoxic CD8 clonotypes in ibrutinib-treated CLL. The protocol was immunoSEQ multiplex PCR, while the TCRdb copy is restricted to in-frame clones and leaves out a portion. The sample contains 20,000 to 25,000 clones, roughly 80% of which appear only once. Sequencing used PBMCs, obtained before ibrutinib treatment. These receptors were taken from a human donor with chronic lymphocytic leukemia.

The chain combines TRBV11-2 with TRBJ2-3, with 7 bases aligning to TRBD1. The junction had 16 bases not matched to a gene; V was cut back by 4 bases and J by 6 bases. This CDR3 contains 17 residues. Germline V gene data show CDR1 as SGHAT and CDR2 as FQNNGV. In DNA, the CDR3 is TGTGCCAGCAGCTCACGATCAGGGGACAGAAGCAAGGATACGCAGTATTTT. Amino acids: CASSSRSGDRSKDTQYF.

This sequence joins TRBV5-1 and TRBJ1-1, with a possible D match to TRBD1 (5 bases). The CDR3 totals 15 residues. Trimming shortened V by 0 bases and J by 1 base, and 10 bases separated the two germline ends. From germline, CDR1 is SGHRS and CDR2 YFSETQ. The DNA of the CDR3 is TGCGCCAGCAGCTTGGGGCCAGGGTCGAACACTGAAGCTTTCTTT. Protein sequence: CASSLGPGSNTEAFF. The full variable domain, with the rest looked up from reference TRBV5-1 and TRBJ1-1, is KAGVTQTPRYLIKTRGQQVTLSCSPISGHRSVSWYQQTPGQGLQFLFEYFSETQRNKGNFPGRFSGRQFSNSRSEMNVSTLELGDSALYLCASSLGPGSNTEAFFGQGTRLTVV.

The rearrangement links TRBV9 to TRBJ2-3; no definite D call. V lost 0 bases and J 2 bases, leaving 7 bases between the germline ends. CDR1 and CDR2 (germline): SGDLS, YYNGEE. This CDR3 has 14 residues. The CDR3 DNA reads TGTGCCAGCAGCGTAGTAGATTTCACAGATACGCAGTATTTT. Translated: CASSVVDFTDTQYF.

The count of this clone is one. The genes are TRBV6-6 and TRBJ1-1; D remains ambiguous. Germline CDR1 is MNHNY and CDR2 is SVGAGI (reference sequence). Trimming cost V 2 bases and J 4 bases, with 8 bases left between them. The CDR3 spans 13 residues. As DNA, the CDR3 is TGTGCCAGCAGTTACGGAGGATCCACTGAAGCTTTCTTT. Translated, it gives CASSYGGSTEAFF.

The chain employs TRBV7-9 and TRBJ2-2; D may be TRBD1 (6 bases). Germline lookup yields CDR1 SEHNR and CDR2 FQNEAQ (reference sequence). V was trimmed by 1 base and J by 5 bases, leaving 17 bases between them. The CDR3 contains 17 residues. This CDR3 reads CASSLVLTGKGTGELFF. The CDR3 DNA sequence: TGTGCCAGCAGCTTAGTTCTAACAGGGAAAGGTACCGGGGAGCTGTTTTTT.

J is TRBJ2-1 and V is TRBV7-8; no reliable D call. There are 17 residues in the CDR3. V lost 2 bases to trimming and J lost 0 bases, with 14 bases between them. CDR1 and CDR2 (germline): SGHVS, FQNEAQ. The DNA of the CDR3 is TGTGCCAGCAGCTTAAAAGGCGCCACAGCCTCCTACAATGAGCAGTTCTTC. This gives the protein CASSLKGATASYNEQFF.

This chain joins TRBV6-1 and TRBJ2-7; D gene ambiguous. V lost 1 base and J 1 base, leaving 11 bases between the germline ends. Germline V gives CDR1 MNHNS, CDR2 SASEGT. The CDR3 covers 15 residues. CDR3 protein: CASSEVVGMSYEQYF. The CDR3 nucleotides are TGTGCCAGCAGTGAAGTGGTGGGAATGTCCTACGAGCAGTACTTC.